Below are 3 T cell receptor beta chains sequenced from a single sample in a study of shared clonotypes between healthy human individuals. CD45RO-negative, CCR7-positively selected cells formed the naive CD8 fraction, excluding terminally differentiated effector memory CD45RA+ cells. Sequencing used immunoSEQ multiplex PCR; TCRdb keeps in-frame clones, though not all of them. The sample records about 800,000 clones, approximately 96% being singletons. The sequenced sample consisted of naive CD8+ T cells sorted from blood. These receptors came from a man under 40 in good health.

The gene calls are TRBV27 and TRBJ1-4, with TRBD1 as a possible D gene (6 bases). This CDR3 is 15 amino acids long. Trimming stripped 6 bases from V and 3 bases from J, with 14 bases between. Germline CDR1 reads MNHEY; CDR2 reads SMNVEV (reference sequence). The CDR3 sequence: CASSQGGWSNEKLFF. The CDR3 region has the DNA TGTGCCAGCAGCCAAGGGGGATGGTCTAATGAAAAACTGTTTTTT.

The V call is TRBV14, the J call TRBJ2-2; TRBD2 matches 9 bases. The length of the CDR3 is 17 residues. V gave up 5 bases and J gave up 4 bases; unmatched junction bases: 11. Germline assignment: CDR1 SGHDN and CDR2 FVKESK. CDR3 DNA: TGTGCCAGCAGCTCTTTCCCGGGACTAGCTTCCACCGGGGAGCTGTTTTTT. Translating it yields CASSSFPGLASTGELFF.

This chain uses TRBV11-2 with TRBJ2-1; D is perhaps TRBD1 or TRBD2 (5 bases each). The CDR3 totals 18 residues. V gave up 0 bases and J gave up 0 bases, with 15 bases separating them. Per the germline V gene, CDR1 is SGHAT and CDR2 is FQNNGV. The CDR3 DNA sequence: TGTGCCAGCAGCTTAGATCCGGGGCAACCCAGCTCCTACAATGAGCAGTTCTTC. Amino acids: CASSLDPGQPSSYNEQFF.